The 8 T cell receptor beta chains given below trace back to one sample, sequenced in a study of T cells after yellow fever vaccination. From the 5' RACE reads, TCRdb called clonotypes with MiXCR, one entry per CDR3 protein. The sample records some 560,000 distinct CDR3 sequences, less than 20% being singletons. The specimen comprised PBMCs, sampled 15 days after the yellow fever booster vaccination. These receptors were obtained from a man aged 25 to 40 who received the YFV17D yellow fever vaccine.

As DNA, the CDR3 is TGTGCCAGTAGTAAACAGCCGGCTTACGAGCAGTACTTC. Translating it yields CASSKQPAYEQYF. This chain uses TRBV19 with TRBJ2-7, with D unclear. There are 13 residues in the CDR3. Per the germline V gene, CDR1 is LNHDA and CDR2 is SQIVND (reference sequence). V dropped 4 bases and J dropped 4 bases, with 11 bases sitting between them.

The chain has TRBV10-3 and TRBJ1-6; TRBD1 agrees at 7 bases. Germline V gene sequence: CDR1 ENHRY, CDR2 SYGVKD. The CDR3 loop spans 13 amino acids. Germline trimming cut 3 bases from V and 8 bases from J; bases unmatched to any gene: 1. This CDR3 reads CAISETGDSPLHF. CDR3 nucleotides: TGTGCCATCAGTGAAACAGGGGATTCACCCCTCCACTTT.

This chain connects TRBV11-2 to TRBJ2-7, with a tentative D call TRBD1 (6 bases). Germline CDR1 and CDR2: SGHAT and FQNNGV. CDR3 length equals 15 residues. The V and J ends lost 4 bases and 2 bases respectively, with 15 bases between them. The CDR3 DNA follows: TGTGCCAGCAGCTCGGCTGTGGGGGCCCCCTACGAGCAGTACTTC. The encoded protein is CASSSAVGAPYEQYF.

The J gene is TRBJ2-7, the V gene TRBV7-2, with 11 positions matching TRBD2. Germline-derived CDR1 and CDR2 are SGHTA and FQGNSA. V lost 1 base, J lost 2 bases, and 1 base stayed unmatched. The CDR3 runs to 15 residues. CDR3 loop: CASSLGSGRAYEQYF. The DNA of the CDR3 is TGTGCCAGCAGCTTAGGTAGCGGGAGGGCCTACGAGCAGTACTTC.

This clonotype was recorded a few times. This sequence joins TRBV3-1 and TRBJ2-5; D not certain. The V and J ends lost 3 bases and 3 bases respectively, with 11 bases between them. From germline, CDR1 is LGHDT and CDR2 YNNKEL (reference sequence). The CDR3 loop spans 14 amino acids. CDR3 sequence reads: CASSQDGFEETQYF. The CDR3 coding sequence is TGTGCCAGCAGCCAGGATGGGTTCGAAGAGACCCAGTACTTC.

The chain links TRBV10-3 to TRBJ2-1, with D possibly being TRBD1 (6 bases). Trimming took 4 bases from V and 8 from J, leaving 21 bases between them. Looked up from germline, CDR1 is ENHRY and CDR2 is SYGVKD. The CDR3 consists of 16 residues. CDR3 nucleotide sequence: TGTGCCATCAGTGGATCTGCAACAGGGCCCGCGGATGAGCAGTTCTTC. Protein: CAISGSATGPADEQFF.

Only a few counts were recorded for this clonotype. The rearrangement joins TRBV6-2 or TRBV6-3 to TRBJ2-1; TRBD2 matches 7 bases. CDR1 and CDR2 (germline): MNHEY, SVGEGT. The CDR3 is 15 residues long. The V segment lost 2 bases and the J segment 11 bases; nucleotides outside the gene matches: 12. In DNA, the CDR3 is TGTGCCAGCAGTTACCCACCGACTAGCCGCCAGCAGCAGTTCTTC. Its protein is CASSYPPTSRQQQFF.

The rearrangement joins TRBV5-1 to TRBJ1-2; TRBD1 aligns across 7 bases. CDR1 and CDR2 (germline): SGHRS, YFSETQ. This CDR3 comprises 14 residues. The ends lost 0 bases at V and 2 bases at J; junction bases unmatched: 1. CDR3 sequence reads: CASSLGGQNYGYTF. The CDR3 region has the DNA TGCGCCAGCAGCTTGGGGGGACAGAACTATGGCTACACCTTC.